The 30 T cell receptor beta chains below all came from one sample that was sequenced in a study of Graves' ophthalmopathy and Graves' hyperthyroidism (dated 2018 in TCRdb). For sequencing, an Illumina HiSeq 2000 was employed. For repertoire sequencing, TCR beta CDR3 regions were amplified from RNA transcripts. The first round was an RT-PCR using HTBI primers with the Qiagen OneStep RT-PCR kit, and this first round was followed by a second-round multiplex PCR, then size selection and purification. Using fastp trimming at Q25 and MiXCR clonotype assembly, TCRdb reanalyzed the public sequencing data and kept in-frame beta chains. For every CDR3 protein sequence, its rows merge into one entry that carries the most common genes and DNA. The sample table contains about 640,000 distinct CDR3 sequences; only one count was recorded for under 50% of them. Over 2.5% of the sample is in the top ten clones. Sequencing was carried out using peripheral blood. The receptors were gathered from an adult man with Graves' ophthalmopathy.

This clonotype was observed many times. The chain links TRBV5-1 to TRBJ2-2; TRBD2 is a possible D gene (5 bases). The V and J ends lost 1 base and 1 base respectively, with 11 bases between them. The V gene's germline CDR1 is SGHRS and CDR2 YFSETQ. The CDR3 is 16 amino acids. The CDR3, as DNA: TGCGCCAGCAGCTTGAACGTCGGAGGGAACACCGGGGAGCTGTTTTTT. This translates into CASSLNVGGNTGELFF.

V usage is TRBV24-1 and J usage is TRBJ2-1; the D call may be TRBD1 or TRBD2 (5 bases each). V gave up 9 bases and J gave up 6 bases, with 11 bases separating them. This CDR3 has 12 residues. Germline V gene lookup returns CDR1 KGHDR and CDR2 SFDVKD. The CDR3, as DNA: TGTGCCACCTTGGGACCAGGCAATGAGCAGTTCTTC. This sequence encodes CATLGPGNEQFF.

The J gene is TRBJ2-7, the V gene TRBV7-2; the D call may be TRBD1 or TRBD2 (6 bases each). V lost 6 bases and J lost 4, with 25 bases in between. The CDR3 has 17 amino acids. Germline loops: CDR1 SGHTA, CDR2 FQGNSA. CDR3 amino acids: CASSSLARGGDIYEQYF. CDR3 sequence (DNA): TGTGCCAGCAGTTCCTTGGCCAGGGGCGGGGATATATACGAGCAGTACTTC.

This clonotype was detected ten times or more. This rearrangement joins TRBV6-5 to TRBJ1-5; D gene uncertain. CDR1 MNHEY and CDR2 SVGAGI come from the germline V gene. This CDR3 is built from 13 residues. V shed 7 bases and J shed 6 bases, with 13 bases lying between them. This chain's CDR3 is CASNPSRGQPQHF. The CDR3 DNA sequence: TGTGCCAGCAATCCATCCCGGGGTCAGCCCCAGCATTTT.

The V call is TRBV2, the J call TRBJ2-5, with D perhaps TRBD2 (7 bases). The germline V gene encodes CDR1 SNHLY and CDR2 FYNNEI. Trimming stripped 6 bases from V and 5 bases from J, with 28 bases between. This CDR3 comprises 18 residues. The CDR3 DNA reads TGTGCCAGCAGCCAAGTAGCGGGTCTTGATAGTCAGGGGGAGACCCAGTACTTC. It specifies CASSQVAGLDSQGETQYF.

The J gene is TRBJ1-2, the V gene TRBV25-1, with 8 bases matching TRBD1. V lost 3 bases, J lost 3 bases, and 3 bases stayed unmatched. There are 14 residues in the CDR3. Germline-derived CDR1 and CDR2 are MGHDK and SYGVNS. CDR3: CASSETGEYYGYTF. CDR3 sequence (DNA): TGTGCCAGCAGTGAGACAGGGGAGTACTATGGCTACACCTTC.

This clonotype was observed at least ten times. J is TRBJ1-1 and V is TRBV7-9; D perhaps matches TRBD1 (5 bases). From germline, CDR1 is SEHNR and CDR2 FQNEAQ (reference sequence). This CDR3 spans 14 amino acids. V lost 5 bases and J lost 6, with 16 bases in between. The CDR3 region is CASSTRGGFAEAFF. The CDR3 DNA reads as TGTGCCAGCAGCACCCGGGGGGGTTTCGCTGAAGCTTTCTTT.

DNA for the CDR3: TGTGCCAGCAGTGAAGGGCTAAGCTCCTATAATTCACCCCTCCACTTT. Protein: CASSEGLSSYNSPLHF. The rearrangement links TRBV2 to TRBJ1-6; no clear D gene. With 1 base removed from V and 0 bases from J, the gap between germline ends came to 7 bases. This CDR3 is 16 amino acids long. CDR1 and CDR2 (germline): SNHLY, FYNNEI.

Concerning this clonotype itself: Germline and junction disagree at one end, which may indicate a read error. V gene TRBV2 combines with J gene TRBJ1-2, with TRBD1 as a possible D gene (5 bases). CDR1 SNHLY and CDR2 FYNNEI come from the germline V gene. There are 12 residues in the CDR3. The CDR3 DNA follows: TGTGCCACCAGTGATTATGGGGGGAGCTACACCTTC. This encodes CATSDYGGSYTF.

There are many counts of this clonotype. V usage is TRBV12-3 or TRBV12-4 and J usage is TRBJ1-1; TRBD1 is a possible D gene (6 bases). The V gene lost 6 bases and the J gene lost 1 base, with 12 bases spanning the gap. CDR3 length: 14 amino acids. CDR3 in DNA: TGTGCCAGCAGCCCGGGGGACAAGAACACTGAAGCTTTCTTT. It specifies CASSPGDKNTEAFF.

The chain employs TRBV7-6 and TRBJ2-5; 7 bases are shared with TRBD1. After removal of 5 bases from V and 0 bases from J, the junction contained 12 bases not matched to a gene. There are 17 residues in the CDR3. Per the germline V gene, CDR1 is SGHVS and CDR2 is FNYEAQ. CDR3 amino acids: CASSLPRQGSYQETQYF. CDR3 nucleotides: TGTGCCAGCAGCCTACCGAGACAGGGCTCGTACCAAGAGACCCAGTACTTC. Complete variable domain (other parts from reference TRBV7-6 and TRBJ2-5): GAGVSQSPRYKVTKRGQDVALRCDPISGHVSLYWYRQALGQGPEFLTYFNYEAQQDKSGLPNDRFSAERPEGSISTLTIQRTEQRDSAMYRCASSLPRQGSYQETQYFGPGTRLLVL.

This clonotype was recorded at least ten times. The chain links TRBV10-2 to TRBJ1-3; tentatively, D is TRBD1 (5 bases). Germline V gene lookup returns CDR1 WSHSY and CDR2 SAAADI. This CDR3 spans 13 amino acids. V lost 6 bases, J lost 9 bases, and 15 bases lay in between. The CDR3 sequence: CASSRGGRTTIYF. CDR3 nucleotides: TGCGCCAGCAGCCGGGGGGGTCGAACCACCATATATTTT.

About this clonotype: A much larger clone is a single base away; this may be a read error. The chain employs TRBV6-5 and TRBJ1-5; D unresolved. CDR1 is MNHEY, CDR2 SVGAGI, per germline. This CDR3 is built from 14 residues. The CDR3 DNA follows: TGTGCCAGCAGAATCGGACGGAGGAATCAGTCCCAGCATTTT. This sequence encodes CASRIGRRNQSQHF.

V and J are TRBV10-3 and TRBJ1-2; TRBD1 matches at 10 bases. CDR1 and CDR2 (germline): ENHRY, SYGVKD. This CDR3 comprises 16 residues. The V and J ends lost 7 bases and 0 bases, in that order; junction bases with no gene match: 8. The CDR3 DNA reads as TGTGCCATCAAAGAGACAGGGGGCGTCGCTAACTATGGCTACACCTTC. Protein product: CAIKETGGVANYGYTF.

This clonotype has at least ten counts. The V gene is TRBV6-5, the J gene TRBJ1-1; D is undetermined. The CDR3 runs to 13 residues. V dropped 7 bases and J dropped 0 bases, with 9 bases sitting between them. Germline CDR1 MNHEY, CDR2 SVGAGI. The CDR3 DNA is TGTGCCAGCAAGGCGTCCATGAACACTGAAGCTTTCTTT. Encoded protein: CASKASMNTEAFF.

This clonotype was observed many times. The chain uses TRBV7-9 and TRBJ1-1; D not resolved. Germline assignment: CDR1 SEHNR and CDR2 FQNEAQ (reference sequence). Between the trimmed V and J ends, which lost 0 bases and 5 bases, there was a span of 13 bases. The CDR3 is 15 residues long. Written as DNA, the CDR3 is TGTGCCAGCAGCTTAGCGAGGATGGGCGGGACTGAAGCTTTCTTT. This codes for CASSLARMGGTEAFF.

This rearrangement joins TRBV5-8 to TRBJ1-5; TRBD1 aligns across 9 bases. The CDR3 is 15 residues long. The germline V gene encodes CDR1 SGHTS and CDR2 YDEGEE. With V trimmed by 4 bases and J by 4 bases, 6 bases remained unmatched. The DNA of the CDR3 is TGTGCCAGCAGCCATGCGGACAGGGGAAATCAGCCCCAGCATTTT. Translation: CASSHADRGNQPQHF.

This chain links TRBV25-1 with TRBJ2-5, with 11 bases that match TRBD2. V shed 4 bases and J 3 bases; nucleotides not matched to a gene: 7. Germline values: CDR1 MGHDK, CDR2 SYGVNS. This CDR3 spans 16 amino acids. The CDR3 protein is CASSGIAGGGKETQYF. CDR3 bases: TGTGCCAGCAGTGGTATAGCGGGAGGGGGTAAAGAGACCCAGTACTTC.

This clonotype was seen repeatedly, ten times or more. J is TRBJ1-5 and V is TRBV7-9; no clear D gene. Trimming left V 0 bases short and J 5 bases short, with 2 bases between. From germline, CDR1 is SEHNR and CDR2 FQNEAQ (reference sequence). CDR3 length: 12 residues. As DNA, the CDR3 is TGTGCCAGCAGCTTAGCCTATCAGCCCCAGCATTTT. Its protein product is CASSLAYQPQHF.

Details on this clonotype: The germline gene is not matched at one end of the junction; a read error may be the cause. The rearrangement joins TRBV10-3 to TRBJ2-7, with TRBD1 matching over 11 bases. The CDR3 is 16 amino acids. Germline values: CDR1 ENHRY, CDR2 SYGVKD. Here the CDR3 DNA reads TGTGCCAGCAGTTACTTCCCCGGGACAGGGGGCTACGAGCAGTACTTC. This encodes CASSYFPGTGGYEQYF.

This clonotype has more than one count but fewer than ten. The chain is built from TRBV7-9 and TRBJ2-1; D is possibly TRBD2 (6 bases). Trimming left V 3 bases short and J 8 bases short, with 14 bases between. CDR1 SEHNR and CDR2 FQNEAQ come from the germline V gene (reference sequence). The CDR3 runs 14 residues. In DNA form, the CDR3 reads TGTGCCAGCAGCTTGCAAACGGGGGAGCATGAGCAGTTCTTC. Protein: CASSLQTGEHEQFF.

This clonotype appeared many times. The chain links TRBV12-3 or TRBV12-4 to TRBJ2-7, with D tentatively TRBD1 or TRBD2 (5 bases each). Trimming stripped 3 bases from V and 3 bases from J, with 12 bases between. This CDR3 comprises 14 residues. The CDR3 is CASSFPGLVYEQYF. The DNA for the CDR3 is TGTGCCAGCAGTTTCCCGGGGCTAGTCTACGAGCAGTACTTC.

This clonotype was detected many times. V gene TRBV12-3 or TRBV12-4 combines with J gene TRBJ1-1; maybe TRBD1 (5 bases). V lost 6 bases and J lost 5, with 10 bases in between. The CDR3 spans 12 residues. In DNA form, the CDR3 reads TGTGCCAGCAGAAACTCAGGGACTGAAGCTTTCTTT. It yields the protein CASRNSGTEAFF.

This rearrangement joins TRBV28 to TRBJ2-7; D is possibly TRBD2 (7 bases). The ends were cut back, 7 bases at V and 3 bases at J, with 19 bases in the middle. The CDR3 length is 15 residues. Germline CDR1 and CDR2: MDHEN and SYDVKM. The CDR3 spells CASTSSRGAHYEQYF. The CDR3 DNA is TGTGCCAGCACCTCATCACGGGGGGCACACTACGAGCAGTACTTC.

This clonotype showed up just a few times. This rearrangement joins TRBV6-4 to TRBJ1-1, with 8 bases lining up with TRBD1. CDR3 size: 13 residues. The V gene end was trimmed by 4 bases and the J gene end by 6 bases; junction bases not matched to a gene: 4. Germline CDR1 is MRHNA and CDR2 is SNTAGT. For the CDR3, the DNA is TGTGCCAGCAGTGGACAGGGGATCGCTGAAGCTTTCTTT. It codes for CASSGQGIAEAFF.

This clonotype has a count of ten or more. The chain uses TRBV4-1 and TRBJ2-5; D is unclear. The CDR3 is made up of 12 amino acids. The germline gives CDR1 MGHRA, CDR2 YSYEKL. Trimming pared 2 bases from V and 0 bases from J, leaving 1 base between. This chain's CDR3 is CASSQHQETQYF. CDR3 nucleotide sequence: TGCGCCAGCAGCCAACACCAAGAGACCCAGTACTTC.

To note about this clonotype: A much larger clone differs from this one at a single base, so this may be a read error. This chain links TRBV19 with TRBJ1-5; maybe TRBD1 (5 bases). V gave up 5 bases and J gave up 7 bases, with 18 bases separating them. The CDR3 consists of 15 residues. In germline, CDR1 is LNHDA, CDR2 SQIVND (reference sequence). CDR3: CASSSLGRAGQPQHF. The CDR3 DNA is TGTGCCAGTAGTTCTTTGGGCAGGGCTGGACAGCCCCAGCATTTT.

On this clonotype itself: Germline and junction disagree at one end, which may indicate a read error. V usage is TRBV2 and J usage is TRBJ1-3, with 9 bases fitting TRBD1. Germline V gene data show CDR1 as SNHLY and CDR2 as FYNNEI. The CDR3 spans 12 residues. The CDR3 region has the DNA TGTGCCAGCAGTTTACAGGGGGCAGTCCCCCCTTTT. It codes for CASSLQGAVPPF. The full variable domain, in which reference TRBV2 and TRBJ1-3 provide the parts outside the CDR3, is EPEVTQTPSHQVTQMGQEVILRCVPISNHLYFYWYRQILGQKVEFLVSFYNNEISEKSEIFDDQFSVERPDGSNFTLKIRSTKLEDSAMYFCASSLQGAVPPFGEGSWLTVV.

The CDR3 DNA reads as TGTGCCAGCAGCACCCGGAAGACAGGGGACGAGCAGTACTTC. This codes for CASSTRKTGDEQYF. The genes are TRBV7-2 and TRBJ2-7; TRBD1 agrees at 8 bases. CDR1 and CDR2 from the germline V gene are SGHTA and FQGNSA. The V and J ends lost 5 bases and 5 bases, in that order; junction bases with no gene match: 8. The CDR3 totals 14 residues.

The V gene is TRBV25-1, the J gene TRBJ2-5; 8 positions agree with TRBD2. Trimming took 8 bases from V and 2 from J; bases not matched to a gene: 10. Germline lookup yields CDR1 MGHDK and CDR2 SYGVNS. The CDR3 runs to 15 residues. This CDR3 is CASCAGGLLQETQYF. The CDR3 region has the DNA TGTGCCAGCTGTGCGGGGGGACTTCTACAAGAGACCCAGTACTTC.